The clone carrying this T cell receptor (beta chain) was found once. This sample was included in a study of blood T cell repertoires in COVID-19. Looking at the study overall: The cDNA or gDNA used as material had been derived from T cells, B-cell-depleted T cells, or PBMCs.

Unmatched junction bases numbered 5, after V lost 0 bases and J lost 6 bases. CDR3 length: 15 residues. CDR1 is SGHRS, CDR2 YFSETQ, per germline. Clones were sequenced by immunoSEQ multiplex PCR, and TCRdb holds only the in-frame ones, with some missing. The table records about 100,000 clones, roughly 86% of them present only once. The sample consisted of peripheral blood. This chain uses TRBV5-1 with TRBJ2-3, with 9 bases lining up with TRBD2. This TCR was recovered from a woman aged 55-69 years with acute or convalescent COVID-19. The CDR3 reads CASSLAPSGTDTQYF. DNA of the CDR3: TGCGCCAGCAGCTTGGCTCCTAGCGGGACGGATACGCAGTATTTT.